A single sample is the source of the 26 T cell receptor beta chains below, sequenced in a study of blood T cells in healthy people across ages. Primed by a sample-barcoded 5' primer and a J-beta primer mix, a second PCR proceeded for 7 to 11 cycles. TCRdb fed the 5' RACE reads into MiXCR, producing one record per CDR3 protein. The sample records 700,000 to 900,000 distinct CDR3 sequences, more than 25% being singletons. The same data also went into a second study, on T cells of mothers and their children.

The sequenced sample was blood. These receptor sequences come from a boy younger than 18 in good health.

The genes are TRBV5-1 and TRBJ2-7; D is unresolved. Germline V gene sequence: CDR1 SGHRS, CDR2 YFSETQ. This CDR3 has 13 residues. Between the trimmed V and J ends, which lost 4 bases and 2 bases, there was a span of 10 bases. CDR3 amino acids: CASSTNPTYEQYF. In nucleotides, the CDR3 is TGCGCCAGCAGCACAAACCCCACCTACGAGCAGTACTTC.

The chain joins TRBV28 to TRBJ2-6; 13 bases agree with TRBD2. Germline V gene lookup returns CDR1 MDHEN and CDR2 SYDVKM. This CDR3 contains 18 residues. After removal of 4 bases from V and 0 bases from J, the junction contained 3 bases not matched to a gene. The CDR3 coding sequence is TGTGCCAGCAGTTCCGGACTAGCGGGGGACTCTGGGGCCAACGTCCTGACTTTC. Protein sequence: CASSSGLAGDSGANVLTF.

This chain uses TRBV4-3 with TRBJ2-4; TRBD2 agrees at 8 bases. CDR3 length: 18 residues. Trimming took 0 bases from V and 5 from J; bases not matched to a gene: 12. Germline values: CDR1 LGHNA, CDR2 YSLEER. The CDR3 here is CASSQESGASGPENIQYF. The CDR3 DNA sequence: TGCGCCAGCAGCCAAGAATCCGGGGCTAGCGGGCCAGAAAACATTCAGTACTTC.

Points on this clonotype: At one of its ends the junction is not consistent with the germline gene, which may arise from a read error. V and J are TRBV6-5 and TRBJ1-1, with D possibly TRBD1 on 5 matching bases. Germline values: CDR1 MNHEY, CDR2 SVGAGI. CDR3 length: 14 amino acids. CDR3 protein: CASSYQGAKTEAFF. CDR3 DNA sequence: TGTGCCAGCAGTTACCAGGGAGCGAAAACTGAAGCCTTCTTT.

J is TRBJ2-5 and V is TRBV20-1, with D perhaps TRBD2 (5 bases). The closer fit of TRBJ2-1 to the DNA end suggests the J call may be wrong. CDR3 size: 15 residues. Germline V gene sequence: CDR1 DFQATT, CDR2 SNEGSKA (reference sequence). The DNA of the CDR3 is TGCAGTGCCCAATCTTTCGGGGTCGGGTACAATGAGCAGTTCTTC. Translating gives CSAQSFGVGYNEQFF.

This clonotype was counted ten times or more. This chain links TRBV20-1 with TRBJ2-5, with TRBD2 as a possible D gene (6 bases). The germline V gene has CDR1 DFQATT and CDR2 SNEGSKA (reference sequence). The CDR3 has 14 amino acids. V was pared by 6 bases and J by 2 bases, with 16 bases between. The CDR3 loop is CSAHPGDLQETQYF. CDR3 coding DNA: TGCAGTGCCCATCCGGGGGACCTTCAAGAGACCCAGTACTTC.

Written as DNA, the CDR3 is TGCAGCGTTGGGAGAGGGCGCTGGGGGGAGACCCAGTACTTC. As protein: CSVGRGRWGETQYF. The chain couples TRBV29-1 to TRBJ2-5, with D perhaps being TRBD1 or TRBD2 (5 bases each). The CDR3 consists of 14 residues. Deletions cut 4 bases from V and 5 bases from J, with 17 bases between. Germline CDR1 and CDR2: SQVTM and ANQGSEA.

This chain connects TRBV9 to TRBJ2-1, with D possibly being TRBD1 (6 bases). Germline CDR1 SGDLS, CDR2 YYNGEE. The CDR3 has 14 amino acids. V lost 0 bases, J lost 4 bases, and 8 bases lay in between. DNA for the CDR3: TGTGCCAGCAGCGTAGGGACAGAATACAATGAGCAGTTCTTC. Translation gives CASSVGTEYNEQFF.

The chain employs TRBV6-1 and TRBJ1-1, with a possible D match to TRBD1 (6 bases). The V gene's germline CDR1 is MNHNS and CDR2 SASEGT. The germline V and J ends were trimmed by 8 bases and 5 bases, with 24 bases remaining between them. The CDR3 totals 16 residues. Here the CDR3 reads CASSLLAGASVTEAFF. CDR3 DNA sequence: TGTGCCAGCTCTCTGCTGGCAGGGGCGTCGGTTACTGAAGCTTTCTTT.

This clonotype showed up just a few times. V and J are TRBV9 and TRBJ2-2, with a weak D call TRBD2 (5 bases). V was cut by 3 bases and J by 5 bases, with 11 bases left in between. This CDR3 contains 14 residues. Germline lookup yields CDR1 SGDLS and CDR2 YYNGEE. CDR3 amino acids: CASSASPGTGELFF. The CDR3 DNA reads as TGTGCCAGCAGCGCCTCCCCGGGAACCGGGGAGCTGTTTTTT.

This chain uses TRBV4-2 with TRBJ2-5, with 8 positions matching TRBD2. With V trimmed by 8 bases and J by 2 bases, 13 bases remained unmatched. CDR3 length: 16 amino acids. Per the germline V gene, CDR1 is LGHNA and CDR2 is YNFKEQ. This CDR3 is CASGTRGGGNQETQYF. Written as DNA, the CDR3 is TGTGCCAGCGGGACTAGGGGCGGGGGGAATCAAGAGACCCAGTACTTC.

V is TRBV10-3 and J is TRBJ2-2, with D maybe TRBD1 (6 bases). The CDR3 is 15 amino acids. Germline CDR1 reads ENHRY; CDR2 reads SYGVKD. The V gene lost 4 bases and the J gene lost 0 bases, with 9 bases spanning the gap. This CDR3 is CAISGGTPNTGELFF. CDR3 sequence (DNA): TGTGCCATCAGTGGGGGGACACCGAACACCGGGGAGCTGTTTTTT.

V usage is TRBV6-5 and J usage is TRBJ2-7; D might be TRBD1 (10 bases). This CDR3 has 14 amino acids. V lost 5 bases and J 6 bases, leaving 17 bases between the germline ends. Germline V CDR1 and CDR2: MNHEY, SVGAGI. This CDR3 is CASSLAGQGFEQYF. CDR3 nucleotide sequence: TGTGCCAGCAGTCTAGCGGGACAGGGGTTCGAGCAGTACTTC.

There are a few counts of this clonotype. J is TRBJ2-7 and V is TRBV5-1; TRBD2 agrees at 11 bases. This CDR3 has 18 residues. The germline gives CDR1 SGHRS, CDR2 YFSETQ. After removal of 7 bases from V and 3 bases from J, the junction contained 18 bases not matched to a gene. The CDR3 DNA reads as TGCGCCAGCCTACAGGGGCTAGCGGGGGGATCTTCTAGCTACGAGCAGTACTTC. Encoded protein: CASLQGLAGGSSSYEQYF.

On this clonotype itself: An end of the junction differs from the germline gene, which may be a read error. V and J are TRBV7-6 and TRBJ2-1; D perhaps matches TRBD1 (5 bases). Germline V CDR1 and CDR2: SGHVS, FNYEAQ. There are 15 residues in the CDR3. The CDR3 loop is CASSLTQGSYNGQFF. The CDR3 bases are TGTGCCAGCAGCTTGACCCAGGGATCCTACAATGGGCAGTTCTTC.

This clonotype was picked up a small number of times. The V gene is TRBV2, the J gene TRBJ2-6; D tentatively reads TRBD1 or TRBD2 (7 bases each). The CDR3 is 16 amino acids. The germline V and J ends were trimmed by 4 bases and 2 bases, with 12 bases remaining between them. Germline loops: CDR1 SNHLY, CDR2 FYNNEI. The CDR3: CASSAQGTTGANVLTF. In nucleotides, the CDR3 is TGTGCCAGCAGTGCACAGGGGACTACTGGGGCCAACGTCCTGACTTTC.

This clonotype was observed a few times. This rearrangement joins TRBV5-1 to TRBJ2-2; the D gene is possibly TRBD1 (6 bases). CDR3 length: 15 amino acids. V shed 1 base and J shed 2 bases, with 9 bases lying between them. Germline V gene sequence: CDR1 SGHRS, CDR2 YFSETQ. The CDR3 DNA sequence: TGCGCCAGCAGCTTGCGACAGGCCAACACCGGGGAGCTGTTTTTT. As protein: CASSLRQANTGELFF.

CDR3 DNA: TGTGCCAGCTCACCATTCGGGGGGGGCACTGAAGCTTTCTTT. Translation gives CASSPFGGGTEAFF. The chain uses TRBV18 and TRBJ1-1; TRBD1 might be the D (5 bases). CDR3 length: 14 residues. Germline CDR1 and CDR2: KGHSH and LQKENI. V was clipped by 2 bases and J by 4 bases, with 11 bases between them.

The table lists this clonotype with a few counts. The chain employs TRBV6-1 and TRBJ1-1; the D is unclear. This CDR3 contains 12 residues. With 1 base removed from V and 5 bases from J, the gap between germline ends came to 5 bases. Germline V gene sequence: CDR1 MNHNS, CDR2 SASEGT. CDR3 sequence reads: CASSEGATEAFF. The DNA for the CDR3 is TGTGCCAGCAGTGAAGGGGCAACTGAAGCTTTCTTT.

This sequence joins TRBV6-6 and TRBJ1-5; D perhaps matches TRBD1 (6 bases). The CDR3 sequence is 13 residues long. Trimming removed 8 bases at V and 2 bases at J, with 10 bases between. CDR1 is MNHNY, CDR2 SVGAGI, per germline (reference sequence). The CDR3 loop reads CASGDIRNQPQHF. The CDR3 DNA follows: TGTGCCAGCGGGGACATCCGCAATCAGCCCCAGCATTTT.

The CDR3: CSARGSHYNEQFF. CDR3 nucleotide sequence: TGCAGTGCTAGGGGCTCGCATTACAATGAGCAGTTCTTC. The chain combines TRBV20-1 with TRBJ2-5; D gene ambiguous. The DNA end lines up better with TRBJ2-1; the J call may be wrong. The CDR3 totals 13 residues. Germline values: CDR1 DFQATT, CDR2 SNEGSKA (reference sequence).

CDR3 sequence (DNA): TGCAGTGCTGGAGCCCCGGGGGTAAGACAGTACTTC. Amino acids: CSAGAPGVRQYF. The chain has TRBV20-1 and TRBJ2-7; weak D call: TRBD2 (6 bases). The CDR3 spans 12 residues. CDR1 and CDR2 (germline): DFQATT, SNEGSKA (reference sequence). V was cut by 5 bases and J by 10 bases, with 18 bases left in between.

This clonotype was counted once. The rearrangement uses TRBV20-1 and TRBJ2-3; 8 nucleotides agree with TRBD1. Germline CDR1 reads DFQATT; CDR2 reads SNEGSKA (reference sequence). This CDR3 comprises 19 residues. Trimming took 3 bases from V and 0 from J; bases not matched to a gene: 17. The CDR3 coding sequence is TGCAGTGCTAGCTCAGTCCGGGGACAGGCCTATGGGAGCACAGATACGCAGTATTTT. This sequence encodes CSASSVRGQAYGSTDTQYF.

This clonotype was counted a few times. This chain connects TRBV5-1 to TRBJ2-5; TRBD2 matches at 13 bases. The CDR3 has 15 amino acids. V lost 2 bases and J lost 3; bases outside the gene matches: 1. The germline V gene encodes CDR1 SGHRS and CDR2 YFSETQ. The CDR3 protein is CASSFGLAGEETQYF. The DNA of the CDR3 is TGCGCCAGCAGCTTTGGACTAGCGGGAGAAGAGACCCAGTACTTC.

The chain has TRBV15 and TRBJ2-5; a weak D match, TRBD1 (5 bases). The J call is uncertain, as TRBJ2-7 better fits the DNA end. The germline V gene encodes CDR1 LNHNV and CDR2 YYDKDF (reference sequence). This CDR3 comprises 14 residues. As DNA, the CDR3 is TGTGCCACCAGCAGAGTAGGGGTTTCCTACGAGCAGTACTTC. Translated: CATSRVGVSYEQYF.

This clonotype was counted between two and nine times. The chain carries TRBV2 and TRBJ2-5; D might be TRBD1 (5 bases). Trimming removed 6 bases at V and 5 bases at J, with 16 bases between. This CDR3 contains 14 residues. Germline V lookup: CDR1 SNHLY, CDR2 FYNNEI. CDR3 DNA sequence: TGTGCCAGCAGCCAAGGGCCCCCAGGGGAGACCCAGTACTTC. This codes for CASSQGPPGETQYF.